The 16 T cell receptor beta chains listed next were all sequenced from one sample in a study of control samples from healthy donors and cancer patients. Some clones are missing from TCRdb's copy, which holds only in-frame ones; the method was immunoSEQ multiplex PCR. The top ten hold 4.5% to 7% of the sample, which has about 85,000 clones, over 85% seen once. The sample comprised blood. The receptors were gathered from a man aged 45-65 years in good health.

V and J are TRBV4-1 and TRBJ2-7, with 8 bases that match TRBD2. This CDR3 has 17 amino acids. Germline values: CDR1 MGHRA, CDR2 YSYEKL. J was trimmed by 0 bases and V by 0 bases; bases with no gene match: 7. CDR3 coding DNA: TGCGCCAGCAGCCAAGATACGTCCGGGACTAGCTCCTACGAGCAGTACTTC. This codes for CASSQDTSGTSSYEQYF.

V usage is TRBV19 and J usage is TRBJ1-4; TRBD1 is a possible D gene (5 bases). The CDR3 runs 14 residues. The germline V gene has CDR1 LNHDA and CDR2 SQIVND (reference sequence). The V end was cut by 4 bases, the J end by 8 bases, with 14 bases between. This CDR3 reads CASSTDGGDEKLFF. CDR3 nucleotides: TGTGCCAGTAGTACGGACGGGGGTGACGAAAAACTGTTTTTT.

This sequence joins TRBV27 and TRBJ1-2; possibly TRBD1 for D (5 bases). CDR1 is MNHEY, CDR2 SMNVEV, per germline (reference sequence). V lost 4 bases to trimming and J lost 4 bases, with 16 bases between them. This CDR3 region has 15 residues. The chain's CDR3 is CASSSDRDVLYGYTF. The CDR3 bases are TGTGCCAGCAGTTCCGACCGGGACGTTCTCTATGGCTACACCTTC.

This chain links TRBV7-3 with TRBJ1-2; D is unresolved. Germline V lookup: CDR1 SGHTA, CDR2 FQGTGA. The CDR3 loop spans 14 amino acids. V dropped 0 bases and J dropped 4 bases, with 9 bases sitting between them. CDR3 nucleotide sequence: TGTGCCAGCAGCTTAACTCCTGAAGGCTATGGCTACACCTTC. Translation: CASSLTPEGYGYTF. The complete variable domain, with remaining parts taken from reference TRBV7-3 and TRBJ1-2, reads GAGVSQTPSNKVTEKGKYVELRCDPISGHTALYWYRQSLGQGPEFLIYFQGTGAADDSGLPNDRFFAVRPEGSVSTLKIQRTERGDSAVYLCASSLTPEGYGYTFGSGTRLTVV.

This clone was counted a few times. This chain uses TRBV5-6 with TRBJ2-7; unclear D gene. Germline V CDR1 and CDR2: SGHDT, YYEEEE. Trimming cost V 3 bases and J 0 bases, with 10 bases left between them. CDR3 size: 14 residues. In DNA, the CDR3 is TGTGCCAGCAGCTCCTCGGCCGACTCCTACGAGCAGTACTTC. This translates into CASSSSADSYEQYF.

As regards this clone: Additional DNA sequences in this sample encode the identical CDR3. The V and J genes are TRBV4-1 and TRBJ2-3; D not certain. This CDR3 is built from 14 residues. Germline CDR1 is MGHRA and CDR2 is YSYEKL. Trimming removed 0 bases from V and 4 bases from J, with 8 bases in between. For the CDR3, the DNA is TGCGCCAGCAGCCAAGAAGGTAGCCCAGATACGCAGTATTTT. Translation: CASSQEGSPDTQYF.

The rearrangement uses TRBV29-1 and TRBJ2-5, with a possible D match to TRBD1 (6 bases). Germline V gives CDR1 SQVTM, CDR2 ANQGSEA. The CDR3 totals 12 residues. With 2 bases removed from V and 2 bases from J, the gap between germline ends came to 6 bases. CDR3 coding DNA: TGCAGCGTTGAAAGGGGGCAAGAGACCCAGTACTTC. Amino acid sequence: CSVERGQETQYF. The whole variable domain, filled in from reference TRBV29-1 and TRBJ2-5, reads SAVISQKPSRDICQRGTSLTIQCQVDSQVTMMFWYRQQPGQSLTLIATANQGSEATYESGFVIDKFPISRPNLTFSTLTVSNMSPEDSSIYLCSVERGQETQYFGPGTRLLVL.

The chain carries TRBV7-9 and TRBJ1-4, with TRBD1 matching 10 bases. J lost 6 bases, V lost 3 bases, and 10 bases had no gene match. Germline V CDR1 and CDR2: SEHNR, FQNEAQ (reference sequence). The CDR3 runs 17 residues. The CDR3 DNA follows: TGTGCCAGCAGCTTCAAAGCCGGGACAGGGGCGGATGAAAAACTGTTTTTT. Protein: CASSFKAGTGADEKLFF.

This chain uses TRBV5-6 with TRBJ1-2; 9 positions agree with TRBD1. Germline CDR1 SGHDT, CDR2 YYEEEE. Germline trimming cut 3 bases from V and 4 bases from J; bases unmatched to any gene: 7. The CDR3 length is 15 residues. The CDR3 nucleotides read TGTGCCAGCAGCTATACAGGGGGCGACGGCTATGGCTACACCTTC. Protein: CASSYTGGDGYGYTF.

The rearrangement uses TRBV7-2 and TRBJ1-1; 9 bases agree with TRBD1. This CDR3 has 14 amino acids. With 6 bases clipped from V and 3 bases from J, the junction kept 5 bases outside the gene matches. CDR1 is SGHTA and CDR2 is FQGNSA in the germline V gene. The CDR3 here is CASRPGTGYTEAFF. The CDR3 DNA sequence: TGTGCCAGCAGGCCCGGGACAGGGTACACTGAAGCTTTCTTT. Supplemented by reference TRBV7-2 and TRBJ1-1, the full variable domain reads GAGVSQSPSNKVTEKGKDVELRCDPISGHTALYWYRQSLGQGLEFLIYFQGNSAPDKSGLPSDRFSAERTGGSVSTLTIQRTQQEDSAVYLCASRPGTGYTEAFFGQGTRLTVV.

J is TRBJ1-6 and V is TRBV30, with D possibly matching TRBD1 (6 bases). Deletions cut 2 bases from V and 13 bases from J, with 21 bases between. Germline CDR1 and CDR2: GTSNPN and SVGIG (reference sequence). CDR3 size: 15 residues. CDR3 residues: CAWSKDGTPENPLHF. The CDR3 DNA reads TGTGCCTGGAGTAAAGACGGGACACCCGAGAATCCCCTCCACTTT.

The rearrangement joins TRBV5-1 to TRBJ2-3, with D unclear. The CDR3 loop spans 13 amino acids. Trimming pared 0 bases from V and 6 bases from J, leaving 8 bases between. Germline V CDR1 and CDR2: SGHRS, YFSETQ. The CDR3 region is CASSLAGSDTQYF. CDR3 sequence (DNA): TGCGCCAGCAGCTTGGCCGGTTCGGATACGCAGTATTTT.

This clone occurred once. The chain links TRBV29-1 to TRBJ2-2; 8 positions match TRBD1. The germline gives CDR1 SQVTM, CDR2 ANQGSEA. J lost 5 bases, V lost 7 bases, and 6 bases had no gene match. The length of the CDR3 is 13 residues. Written as DNA, the CDR3 is TGCAGCGCTACCGACAGGGGAACCGGGGAGCTGTTTTTT. Protein sequence: CSATDRGTGELFF.

Only a few counts were recorded for this clone. The chain recombines TRBV28 with TRBJ2-7; 8 bases are shared with TRBD1. The CDR3 extends over 15 amino acids. Trimming took 5 bases from V and 0 from J; bases not matched to a gene: 6. Germline assignment: CDR1 MDHEN and CDR2 SYDVKM. Here the CDR3 reads CASSPRTGHSYEQYF. DNA of the CDR3: TGTGCCAGCAGTCCACGGACAGGGCACTCCTACGAGCAGTACTTC.

Of note for this clone: The same CDR3 can be traced to other DNA sequences in this sample. The chain uses TRBV9 and TRBJ2-3, with 10 positions matching TRBD2. CDR1 is SGDLS, CDR2 YYNGEE, per germline. Trimming took 1 base from V and 4 from J; bases not matched to a gene: 3. The CDR3 contains 15 residues. The CDR3 nucleotides read TGTGCCAGCAGCGTACCTAGCGGGGGAGCAGATACGCAGTATTTT. It specifies CASSVPSGGADTQYF. Full variable domain (outside the CDR3, taken from reference TRBV9 and TRBJ2-3): DSGVTQTPKHLITATGQRVTLRCSPRSGDLSVYWYQQSLDQGLQFLIQYYNGEERAKGNILERFSAQQFPDLHSELNLSSLELGDSALYFCASSVPSGGADTQYFGPGTRLTVL.

The V gene is TRBV2, the J gene TRBJ1-5, with D perhaps TRBD1 (5 bases). V lost 0 bases and J lost 3, with 12 bases in between. The V gene's germline CDR1 is SNHLY and CDR2 FYNNEI. CDR3 length equals 16 residues. CDR3 nucleotide sequence: TGTGCCAGCAGTGAAGCTCAGGGTTTTTTCAATCAGCCCCAGCATTTT. As protein: CASSEAQGFFNQPQHF.